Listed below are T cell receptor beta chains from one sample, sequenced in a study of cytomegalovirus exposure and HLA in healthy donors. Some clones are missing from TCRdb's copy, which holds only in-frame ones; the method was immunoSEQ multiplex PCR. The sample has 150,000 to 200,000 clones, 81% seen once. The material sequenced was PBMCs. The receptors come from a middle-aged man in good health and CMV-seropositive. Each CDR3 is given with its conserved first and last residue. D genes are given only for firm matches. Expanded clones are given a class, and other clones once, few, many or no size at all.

DNA: TGTGCCAGTAGTACCTTATTTGGGAGCTATAGCAATCAGCCCCAGCATTTT
CDR3: CASSTLFGSYSNQPQHF
J: TRBJ1-5
D: .
V: TRBV19
length: 17
size: .

DNA: TGTGCCAGCAGCCGCCTATTGACCGGGGAGCTGTTTTTT
CDR3: CASSRLLTGELFF
J: TRBJ2-2
D: .
V: TRBV7-3
length: 13
size: .

DNA: TGTGCCACCAGCAGAGATAATGTCGCGAACACCGGGGAGCTGTTTTTT
CDR3: CATSRDNVANTGELFF
J: TRBJ2-2
D: .
V: TRBV15
length: 16
size: few

DNA: TGCAGCGTTGGGGACAGGGGAGCTTTCTTT
CDR3: CSVGDRGAFF
J: TRBJ1-1
D: TRBD1
V: TRBV29-1
length: 10
size: once

DNA: TGCGCCAGCAGCTTGGAGGGCAGGGCTGGAAACACCATATATTTT
CDR3: CASSLEGRAGNTIYF
J: TRBJ1-3
D: .
V: TRBV5-1
length: 15
size: .

DNA: TGCGCCAGCAGCTACGGCGGGACAGGGTCCAACGAGCAGTACTTC
CDR3: CASSYGGTGSNEQYF
J: TRBJ2-7
D: TRBD1
V: TRBV5-1
length: 15
size: .

DNA: TGTGCCAGCAGCGTAGGGCTGGGAGGGGGAACTAATGAAAAACTGTTTTTT
CDR3: CASSVGLGGGTNEKLFF
J: TRBJ1-4
D: .
V: TRBV9
length: 17
size: .

DNA: TGTGCCAGTAGGCTGCGGGACGCAGGCTTCCAGTTGGCCCAGCATTTT
CDR3: CASRLRDAGFQLAQHF
J: TRBJ1-5
D: .
V: TRBV19
length: 16
size: .

DNA: TGTGCCAGCAGTACTAGCGGGGGCACCGTGACCCAGTACTTC
CDR3: CASSTSGGTVTQYF
J: TRBJ2-5
D: TRBD2
V: TRBV2
length: 14
size: .

DNA: TGTGCCAGCAGTTCCTCTGGGGGGTACACTGAAGCTTTCTTT
CDR3: CASSSSGGYTEAFF
J: TRBJ1-1
D: .
V: TRBV7-2
length: 14
size: once

DNA: TGTGCCAGCAGGACACAGGGGGCTGATTACTATGGCTACACCTTC
CDR3: CASRTQGADYYGYTF
J: TRBJ1-2
D: TRBD1
V: TRBV28
length: 15
size: once

DNA: TGTGCCAGCAGTTACTCCAGGAATCCCGGGGCCAACGTCCTGACTTTC
CDR3: CASSYSRNPGANVLTF
J: TRBJ2-6
D: .
V: TRBV6-5
length: 16
size: few

DNA: TGTGCCAGCAGCTGGGGGGACAGACCTATGAACACTGAAGCTTTCTTT
CDR3: CASSWGDRPMNTEAFF
J: TRBJ1-1
D: TRBD1
V: TRBV11-2
length: 16
size: once

DNA: TGCGCCAGCAGCCCCAGGGGTATGAACACTGAAGCTTTCTTT
CDR3: CASSPRGMNTEAFF
J: TRBJ1-1
D: .
V: TRBV5-1
length: 14
size: .

DNA: TGTGCCATCAGTGAGTCGATAGCGACAATGAGCAATCAGCCCCAGCATTTT
CDR3: CAISESIATMSNQPQHF
J: TRBJ1-5
D: .
V: TRBV10-3
length: 17
size: .

DNA: TGTGCCAGCTCACCCCCCCAAGCGGGGGGGCCAGCCGAGACCCAGTACTTC
CDR3: CASSPPQAGGPAETQYF
J: TRBJ2-5
D: TRBD2
V: TRBV18
length: 17
size: .

DNA: TGTGCCTCCACCCCCGACGGGTTGAACACTGAAGCTTTCTTT
CDR3: CASTPDGLNTEAFF
J: TRBJ1-1
D: .
V: TRBV6-5
length: 14
size: .

DNA: TGTGCCAGCAGTTACGCCGGGACAGCGGTTTCCTACGAGCAGTACTTC
CDR3: CASSYAGTAVSYEQYF
J: TRBJ2-7
D: TRBD1
V: TRBV6-5
length: 16
size: once

DNA: TGTGCCAGCAGCGACAGGGGAGGCACAGATACGCAGTATTTT
CDR3: CASSDRGGTDTQYF
J: TRBJ2-3
D: TRBD1
V: TRBV6-1
length: 14
size: .

DNA: TGTGCCAGCATAGAGGGTACGCCGAACTATGGCTACACCTTC
CDR3: CASIEGTPNYGYTF
J: TRBJ1-2
D: .
V: TRBV28
length: 14
size: .

DNA: TGTGCCAGCAGTGCTGGAGGGTTTGGGGCCAACGTCCTGACTTTC
CDR3: CASSAGGFGANVLTF
J: TRBJ2-6
D: .
V: TRBV6-5
length: 15
size: once

DNA: TGTGCCAGTAGTGTGGGACAGTCAACTAGGTACGAGCAGTACTTC
CDR3: CASSVGQSTRYEQYF
J: TRBJ2-7
D: TRBD1
V: TRBV19
length: 15
size: .

DNA: TGCGCCAGCAGCTCCCGCCAGGGGGCCTATGGCTACACCTTC
CDR3: CASSSRQGAYGYTF
J: TRBJ1-2
D: TRBD1
V: TRBV5-1
length: 14
size: .

DNA: TGTGCCAGCAGTGTTGGGGCGGGAACGGCAGATACGCAGTATTTT
CDR3: CASSVGAGTADTQYF
J: TRBJ2-3
D: .
V: TRBV6-4
length: 15
size: .

DNA: TGCGCCAGCCCCCGGGACTTAGGCTACGAGCAGTACTTC
CDR3: CASPRDLGYEQYF
J: TRBJ2-7
D: .
V: TRBV23-1
length: 13
size: once

DNA: TGCAGCGTTGAAGATTACCGGACAGGGGATGAGCAGTTCTTC
CDR3: CSVEDYRTGDEQFF
J: TRBJ2-1
D: TRBD1
V: TRBV29-1
length: 14
size: .

DNA: TGTGCCAGCAGCCGCCACCAGGGGGGAAATGAGCAGTTCTTC
CDR3: CASSRHQGGNEQFF
J: TRBJ2-1
D: .
V: TRBV5-5
length: 14
size: .

DNA: TGTGCCAGCCACCCGGGGATCGGGCAGGGGAACTCCTACGAGCAGTACTTC
CDR3: CASHPGIGQGNSYEQYF
J: TRBJ2-7
D: .
V: TRBV27
length: 17
size: .

DNA: TGCGCCAGCAGCCCCCGGACCGGGGAGCTGTTTTTT
CDR3: CASSPRTGELFF
J: TRBJ2-2
D: .
V: TRBV4-3
length: 12
size: .

DNA: TGTGCCAGTAGTAGGGGGGGCGACTACAATGAGCAGTTCTTC
CDR3: CASSRGGDYNEQFF
J: TRBJ2-1
D: .
V: TRBV19
length: 14
size: few

DNA: TGTGCCAGCAGCTCACTAGCGGGAGGGTCTGGTGAGCAGTTCTTC
CDR3: CASSSLAGGSGEQFF
J: TRBJ2-1
D: TRBD2
V: TRBV27
length: 15
size: few

DNA: TGTGCCAGCAGTCCGCACGGGGGGAGCTCCTACGAGCAGTACTTC
CDR3: CASSPHGGSSYEQYF
J: TRBJ2-7
D: TRBD2
V: TRBV28
length: 15
size: .